Each of the 25 T cell receptor beta chains below was sequenced from the same sample in a study of blood T cell repertoires in COVID-19. Clones were sequenced by immunoSEQ multiplex PCR, and TCRdb holds only the in-frame ones, with some missing. The sample records roughly 160,000 clones, less than 85% being singletons. Sequencing used peripheral blood. Receptor source: a woman between 55 and 75 years old with COVID-19, enrolled during active disease.

The rearrangement uses TRBV18 and TRBJ1-2; tentative D call: TRBD1 (5 bases). This CDR3 is built from 13 residues. Germline lookup yields CDR1 KGHSH and CDR2 LQKENI. V dropped 3 bases and J dropped 8 bases, with 13 bases sitting between them. The CDR3 loop is CASSPTAGRGYTF. The CDR3 bases are TGTGCCAGCTCACCCACCGCGGGGCGAGGCTACACCTTC.

J is TRBJ1-5 and V is TRBV30; D is possibly TRBD1 (6 bases). Germline loops: CDR1 GTSNPN, CDR2 SVGIG (reference sequence). The CDR3 totals 17 residues. Trimming pared 3 bases from V and 9 bases from J, leaving 27 bases between. The CDR3 nucleotides read TGTGCCTGGAGCGAGGGACACGCGGTTCCCCGGGGCAGGCCCCAGCATTTT. Translated, it gives CAWSEGHAVPRGRPQHF.

J is TRBJ2-7 and V is TRBV30; 8 positions agree with TRBD1. This CDR3 has 14 residues. V gave up 2 bases and J gave up 3 bases; unmatched junction bases: 6. Germline V gene sequence: CDR1 GTSNPN, CDR2 SVGIG (reference sequence). The CDR3 DNA reads as TGTGCCTGGAGTTATTGGACAGGGAACTACGAGCAGTACTTC. This codes for CAWSYWTGNYEQYF. Full variable domain (missing parts from reference TRBV30 and TRBJ2-7): SQTIHQWPATLVQPVGSPLSLECTVEGTSNPNLYWYRQAAGRGLQLLFYSVGIGQISSEVPQNLSASRPQDRQFILSSKKLLLSDSGFYLCAWSYWTGNYEQYFGPGTRLTVT.

This sequence joins TRBV5-1 and TRBJ1-2; D gene uncertain. The V end lost 1 base, the J end lost 4 bases, and 8 bases lay between the germline ends. CDR3 length: 13 amino acids. CDR1 is SGHRS, CDR2 YFSETQ, per germline. CDR3 nucleotides: TGCGCCAGCAGCTTGCCCGGGATCTATGGCTACACCTTC. This codes for CASSLPGIYGYTF. Full variable domain (missing parts from reference TRBV5-1 and TRBJ1-2): KAGVTQTPRYLIKTRGQQVTLSCSPISGHRSVSWYQQTPGQGLQFLFEYFSETQRNKGNFPGRFSGRQFSNSRSEMNVSTLELGDSALYLCASSLPGIYGYTFGSGTRLTVV.

The chain recombines TRBV27 with TRBJ2-2; TRBD1 is a possible D gene (5 bases). CDR1 MNHEY and CDR2 SMNVEV come from the germline V gene (reference sequence). CDR3 length: 14 residues. The V gene lost 6 bases and the J gene lost 6 bases, with 14 bases spanning the gap. The CDR3 bases are TGTGCCAGCAGCCTGGGCAGGGTAGCCGGGGAGCTGTTTTTT. Translating it yields CASSLGRVAGELFF.

There are many counts of this clone. The CDR3 DNA reads TGTGCCAGCAGCCTACGGACAGGGGGAGTCCGTTTAAACTATGGCTACACCTTC. Its translation is CASSLRTGGVRLNYGYTF. This sequence joins TRBV7-8 and TRBJ1-2; 10 nucleotides line up with TRBD1. CDR3 length: 18 amino acids. Trimming took 5 bases from V and 2 from J; bases not matched to a gene: 14. Germline lookup yields CDR1 SGHVS and CDR2 FQNEAQ.

The CDR3 DNA reads as TGTGCCAGCAGCTTAACTCCGGCCTACGAGCAGTACGTC. Protein product: CASSLTPAYEQYV. J is TRBJ2-7 and V is TRBV11-2; D remains ambiguous. CDR1 is SGHAT and CDR2 is FQNNGV in the germline V gene. The length of the CDR3 is 13 residues. Trimming pared 2 bases from V and 2 bases from J, leaving 7 bases between.

This chain uses TRBV5-1 with TRBJ2-1, with TRBD1 as a possible D gene (6 bases). Germline CDR1 is SGHRS and CDR2 is YFSETQ. V was clipped by 0 bases and J by 0 bases, with 16 bases between them. This CDR3 has 18 residues. The CDR3 DNA sequence: TGCGCCAGCAGCTTGGTACACCAGGGGATCAGCTCCTACAATGAGCAGTTCTTC. Protein sequence: CASSLVHQGISSYNEQFF.

The genes are TRBV29-1 and TRBJ2-1; TRBD2 is a possible D gene (5 bases). This CDR3 has 16 amino acids. Trimming removed 6 bases at V and 2 bases at J, with 20 bases between. Germline assignment: CDR1 SQVTM and CDR2 ANQGSEA. CDR3 sequence reads: CSVGLEGFGPYNEQFF. The CDR3 DNA reads TGCAGCGTCGGACTGGAAGGGTTCGGCCCCTACAATGAGCAGTTCTTC.

This clone came up once. J is TRBJ1-2 and V is TRBV2; TRBD1 agrees at 7 bases. This CDR3 region has 14 residues. The J segment lost 6 bases and the V segment lost 7 bases, leaving 11 bases of the junction unmatched. Per the germline V gene, CDR1 is SNHLY and CDR2 is FYNNEI. DNA of the CDR3: TGTGCCAGCACCCCCGACAGGGCCCGAAATGGCTACACCTTC. It translates to CASTPDRARNGYTF.

The chain recombines TRBV18 with TRBJ1-2, with a tentative D call TRBD1 (6 bases). Germline lookup yields CDR1 KGHSH and CDR2 LQKENI. V was shortened by 3 bases and J by 1 base, with 9 bases between the two germline ends. The CDR3 runs to 14 residues. Here the CDR3 reads CASSPGQDNYGYTF. The CDR3 DNA sequence: TGTGCCAGCTCACCGGGACAAGATAACTATGGCTACACCTTC.

The chain has TRBV3-1 (or the pseudogene TRBV3-2) and TRBJ2-3; 13 bases align to TRBD2. Per the germline V gene, CDR1 is LGHDT and CDR2 is YNNKEL (reference sequence). Trimming removed 4 bases from V and 8 bases from J; junction bases left unmatched: 9. The CDR3 sequence is 16 residues long. In DNA form, the CDR3 reads TGTGCCAGCAGCCTTCCGACTAGCGGGGGGCCGGGTACGCAGTATTTT. It is translated as CASSLPTSGGPGTQYF.

The chain employs TRBV5-1 and TRBJ2-7; 8 positions match TRBD1. The CDR3 extends over 15 amino acids. Germline lookup yields CDR1 SGHRS and CDR2 YFSETQ. The junction had 13 bases not matched to a gene; V was cut back by 4 bases and J by 7 bases. As DNA, the CDR3 is TGCGCCAGCAGCCCTAGACAGGGGAGCGGGTGGGAGCAGTACTTC. This gives the protein CASSPRQGSGWEQYF.

Note on this clone: No conserved phenylalanine or tryptophan ends this CDR3, so it is likely a read error. The DNA is left out, because the CDR3 cannot be placed on it with certainty; the CDR3 is given as TCRdb lists it. The rearrangement links TRBV19 to TRBJ2-2; the table names TRBD2, a call not compared with the DNA. Germline V CDR1 and CDR2: LNHDA, SQIVND (reference sequence). Inclusive of both ends, the CDR3 amounts to 10 amino acids. CDR3 sequence: CASSILAGGG.

The chain carries TRBV14 and TRBJ2-2; possibly TRBD1 for D (6 bases). Germline CDR1 is SGHDN and CDR2 is FVKESK. The CDR3 runs 14 residues. Deletions cut 0 bases from V and 7 bases from J, with 9 bases between. CDR3: CASSQETGIGELFF. The CDR3 coding sequence is TGTGCCAGCAGCCAAGAAACAGGGATCGGGGAGCTGTTTTTT.

The chain joins TRBV10-3 to TRBJ1-1; D is possibly TRBD1 (5 bases). CDR3 length: 13 amino acids. Germline CDR1 and CDR2: ENHRY and SYGVKD. Trimming removed 6 bases at V and 7 bases at J, with 15 bases between. CDR3 sequence: CAISEKQENEAFF. CDR3 sequence (DNA): TGTGCCATCAGCGAAAAACAGGAAAATGAAGCTTTCTTT.

The chain employs TRBV6-5 and TRBJ1-5, with D tentatively TRBD1 (5 bases). Germline assignment: CDR1 MNHEY and CDR2 SVGAGI. There are 13 residues in the CDR3. V dropped 6 bases and J dropped 3 bases, with 9 bases sitting between them. The CDR3 DNA reads TGTGCCAGCAGAGACAGATCCAATCAGCCCCAGCATTTT. Translated, it gives CASRDRSNQPQHF.

The V call is TRBV19, the J call TRBJ2-3; D is unresolved. This CDR3 spans 11 amino acids. V gave up 10 bases and J gave up 2 bases, with 7 bases separating them. Per the germline V gene, CDR1 is LNHDA and CDR2 is SQIVND (reference sequence). DNA for the CDR3: TGTGCCATCGGGTCCACAGATACGCAGTATTTT. Translation gives CAIGSTDTQYF. Looking up the rest from reference TRBV19 and TRBJ2-3 gives the full variable domain: DGGITQSPKYLFRKEGQNVTLSCEQNLNHDAMYWYRQDPGQGLRLIYYSQIVNDFQKGDIAEGYSVSREKKESFPLTVTSAQKNPTAFYLCAIGSTDTQYFGPGTRLTVL.

A single count supports this clone. J is TRBJ2-3 and V is TRBV28, with TRBD2 matching 9 bases. V dropped 7 bases and J dropped 5; count of bases not matched to a gene: 4. The CDR3 runs to 13 residues. Germline values: CDR1 MDHEN, CDR2 SYDVKM. The CDR3 bases are TGTGCCAGCATTGCGGGGGGGGGAGATACGCAGTATTTT. Its translation: CASIAGGGDTQYF.

The chain has TRBV19 and TRBJ1-1; D gene uncertain. Germline V gives CDR1 LNHDA, CDR2 SQIVND (reference sequence). The CDR3 loop spans 14 amino acids. With 4 bases removed from V and 4 bases from J, the gap between germline ends came to 13 bases. The CDR3 DNA reads TGTGCCAGTAGTAAGGCCAGACTCACCACTGAAGCTTTCTTT. Protein product: CASSKARLTTEAFF.

The V call is TRBV6-6, the J call TRBJ1-1; TRBD1 agrees at 9 bases. V trimming: 5 bases; J trimming: 11 bases; junction bases outside the gene matches: 12. Germline V gives CDR1 MNHNY, CDR2 SVGAGI (reference sequence). The CDR3 loop spans 14 amino acids. CDR3 nucleotides: TGTGCCAGCAGTCCAGGGACAGGGCCAATTACGGCTTTCTTT. Its translation: CASSPGTGPITAFF.

The chain couples TRBV2 to TRBJ1-2; 7 nucleotides line up with TRBD1. V dropped 8 bases and J dropped 4; count of bases not matched to a gene: 4. This CDR3 has 12 amino acids. CDR1 is SNHLY, CDR2 FYNNEI, per germline. The CDR3 is CASQGGRYGYTF. The CDR3 bases are TGTGCCAGCCAGGGGGGACGCTATGGCTACACCTTC.

The chain is built from TRBV28 and TRBJ1-6, with no clear D. Per germline, CDR1 MDHEN and CDR2 SYDVKM. V was pared by 5 bases and J by 3 bases, with 11 bases between. CDR3 length: 15 amino acids. In nucleotides, the CDR3 is TGTGCCAGCAGTATGAGAGGTTTCTATAATTCACCCCTCCACTTT. Amino acids: CASSMRGFYNSPLHF.

The V and J genes are TRBV4-1 and TRBJ2-3, with 8 bases lining up with TRBD1. Losses at the gene ends were 0 bases for V and 1 base for J; bases not matched to a gene: 9. There are 18 residues in the CDR3. Germline CDR1 is MGHRA and CDR2 is YSYEKL. The CDR3 nucleotides read TGCGCCAGCAGCCAAGATGTTAGCCCGGGACAGGGCACAGATACGCAGTATTTT. This translates into CASSQDVSPGQGTDTQYF.

This rearrangement joins TRBV30 to TRBJ1-6; D possibly corresponds to TRBD1 (6 bases). The germline V and J ends were trimmed by 3 bases and 10 bases, with 13 bases remaining between them. The germline V gene has CDR1 GTSNPN and CDR2 SVGIG (reference sequence). This CDR3 has 13 residues. The CDR3 spells CAWSEDRASPLHF. The CDR3 bases are TGTGCCTGGAGCGAGGACAGAGCATCACCCCTCCACTTT.